This entry lists 3 T cell receptor beta chains sequenced from one sample in a study of T cell changes during pregnancy in multiple sclerosis. Sequencing was performed with immunoSEQ multiplex PCR; in TCRdb, only in-frame clones are kept and a portion is missing. The profile covers approximately 50,000 clones, with approximately 90% appearing a single time and 0.35% to 0.4% taken by the ten largest. The sample in question was CD4+ T cells from peripheral blood mononuclear cells, obtained after pregnancy. The receptors were gathered from a female donor with multiple sclerosis, enrolled in a pregnancy study.

J is TRBJ2-7 and V is TRBV14; 9 positions agree with TRBD2. This CDR3 spans 15 amino acids. The trim removed 4 bases at V and 1 base at J, leaving 5 bases unmatched. The germline V gene has CDR1 SGHDN and CDR2 FVKESK. CDR3 sequence: CASSPLTSGSYEQYF. CDR3 sequence (DNA): TGTGCCAGCAGCCCCCTGACTAGCGGTTCCTACGAGCAGTACTTC.

V is TRBV6-1 and J is TRBJ2-1, with 10 bases aligning to TRBD2. Losses at the gene ends were 5 bases for V and 5 bases for J; bases not matched to a gene: 3. Germline V CDR1 and CDR2: MNHNS, SASEGT. The CDR3 spans 14 residues. CDR3 loop: CASSSGRANNEQFF. In DNA form, the CDR3 reads TGTGCCAGCAGTAGCGGGAGGGCCAACAATGAGCAGTTCTTC.

The rearrangement uses TRBV28 and TRBJ2-7; 7 nucleotides match TRBD2. Germline V gene data show CDR1 as MDHEN and CDR2 as SYDVKM. The CDR3 sequence is 15 residues long. Trimming removed 8 bases from V and 4 bases from J; junction bases left unmatched: 14. The DNA of the CDR3 is TGTGCCAGCGGATCTAGCGGAGGTGGGTCTTACGAGCAGTACTTC. This encodes CASGSSGGGSYEQYF.